Listed here are 21 T cell receptor beta chains from one sample, sequenced in a study of CD8+CD57+ T cells in acquired aplastic anemia (dated by TCRdb to 2017 to 2018). The patients picked for sequencing were ones in whom flow cytometry had shown an expansion of CD8+CD57+ cells. For sequencing, an Illumina HiSeq 2000 was employed. TCR beta VDJ combination and CDR3 sequence profiling used genomic DNA as the template. In TCRdb, the public reads were trimmed at Q25 with fastp and aligned with MiXCR, with productive beta chains retained. CDR3 protein duplicates are merged, each entry listing the most common genes and DNA. Within this sample are over 250,000 distinct CDR3 sequences, with under 60% of them counted one time only. Jointly, the top ten make up around 1.2% of the sample. Sequenced input: sorted CD4+, CD8+, or CD8+CD57+ T cells (not recorded which) from PBMCs. All receptors derive from a human donor with aplastic anemia.

J is TRBJ2-1 and V is TRBV9; D remains ambiguous. Germline loops: CDR1 SGDLS, CDR2 YYNGEE. The CDR3 consists of 15 residues. V was trimmed by 2 bases and J by 8 bases, leaving 17 bases between them. The CDR3 here is CASSVKASMRDEQFF. CDR3 bases: TGTGCCAGCAGCGTGAAGGCTAGTATGAGAGATGAGCAGTTCTTC.

This chain links TRBV7-9 with TRBJ2-6; 8 bases agree with TRBD2. CDR1 and CDR2 from the germline V gene are SEHNR and FQNEAQ (reference sequence). The CDR3 has 20 amino acids. V shed 1 base, J shed 2 bases, and the junction held 13 bases outside the gene matches. CDR3 nucleotides: TGTGCCAGCAGCTTAGTAGCTAGGCTAGCGGGCCCCCCTGGGGCCAACGTCCTGACTTTC. As protein: CASSLVARLAGPPGANVLTF.

Comment on this clonotype: One junction end does not reproduce the germline sequence, and a read error may be involved. The V call is TRBV29-1, the J call TRBJ2-6; D ambiguous. This CDR3 contains 13 residues. The germline CDR1 and CDR2 sequences are SQVTM and ANQGSEA. In DNA form, the CDR3 reads TGCAGCGTTGATTGCTCTGTGGCCAACGTCCTGACTTTC. It specifies CSVDCSVANVLTF.

The CDR3 spells CASSRVIGQYF. In nucleotides, the CDR3 is TGTGCCAGCAGCCGCGTAATCGGGCAGTACTTC. This chain uses TRBV2 with TRBJ2-7; unclear D gene. The V end was cut by 6 bases, the J end by 9 bases, with 12 bases between. Germline values: CDR1 SNHLY, CDR2 FYNNEI. The CDR3 has 11 amino acids. Full variable domain (outside the CDR3, taken from reference TRBV2 and TRBJ2-7): EPEVTQTPSHQVTQMGQEVILRCVPISNHLYFYWYRQILGQKVEFLVSFYNNEISEKSEIFDDQFSVERPDGSNFTLKIRSTKLEDSAMYFCASSRVIGQYFGPGTRLTVT.

The chain carries TRBV15 and TRBJ2-3, with 9 bases aligning to TRBD1. CDR1 is LNHNV, CDR2 YYDKDF, per germline (reference sequence). The J segment lost 3 bases and the V segment lost 1 base, leaving 5 bases of the junction unmatched. CDR3 length equals 16 residues. The CDR3 loop reads CATSRGETGGTDTQYF. The CDR3, as DNA: TGTGCCACCAGCAGAGGAGAGACAGGGGGGACAGATACGCAGTATTTT.

CDR3 region: CASSLKAVNTGELFF. CDR3 coding DNA: TGTGCCAGCAGCTTAAAAGCTGTGAACACCGGGGAGCTGTTTTTT. This chain links TRBV7-2 with TRBJ2-2; unclear D gene. The CDR3 is made up of 15 amino acids. V was pared by 2 bases and J by 1 base, with 8 bases between. Germline V lookup: CDR1 SGHTA, CDR2 FQGNSA.

This clonotype was counted many times. The rearrangement joins TRBV6-2 or TRBV6-3 to TRBJ1-5; no reliable D call. CDR3 length equals 14 residues. Germline CDR1 and CDR2: MNHEY and SVGEGT. V lost 8 bases and J lost 4, with 15 bases in between. CDR3 loop: CASPRRRPNQPQHF. The CDR3 DNA is TGTGCCAGCCCCCGGCGCAGGCCGAATCAGCCCCAGCATTTT.

The V call is TRBV20-1, the J call TRBJ1-2, with D maybe TRBD1 (6 bases). There are 10 residues in the CDR3. Germline CDR1 DFQATT, CDR2 SNEGSKA (reference sequence). In DNA form, the CDR3 reads TGCAGGCCAGGGGAGGATGGCTACACCTTC. Translating it yields CRPGEDGYTF.

V usage is TRBV20-1 and J usage is TRBJ2-7; 9 bases map to TRBD2. There are 13 residues in the CDR3. Germline V gene sequence: CDR1 DFQATT, CDR2 SNEGSKA (reference sequence). The ends lost 4 bases at V and 5 bases at J; junction bases unmatched: 6. The CDR3 nucleotides are TGCAGTGCTATTAGCGGGAGCTTACACGAGCAGTACTTC. It codes for CSAISGSLHEQYF.

This clonotype was seen repeatedly, ten times or more. The genes are TRBV3-1 and TRBJ1-5; possibly TRBD1 for D (5 bases). Trimming left V 4 bases short and J 7 bases short, with 14 bases between. CDR3 length equals 14 residues. The germline gives CDR1 LGHDT, CDR2 YNNKEL (reference sequence). The CDR3 DNA sequence: TGTGCCAGCAGCCTTGGGACGGGCGTCCAGCCCCAGCATTTT. Protein product: CASSLGTGVQPQHF. The variable domain in full, completed from reference TRBV3-1 and TRBJ1-5, reads DTAVSQTPKYLVTQMGNDKSIKCEQNLGHDTMYWYKQDSKKFLKIMFSYNNKELIINETVPNRFSPKSPDKAHLNLHINSLELGDSAVYFCASSLGTGVQPQHFGDGTRLSIL.

In regard to this clonotype: A junction boundary mismatches the germline segment, possibly from a read error. The chain links TRBV7-9 to TRBJ2-3; 13 nucleotides match TRBD2. Germline V gene lookup returns CDR1 SEHNR and CDR2 FQNEAQ (reference sequence). This CDR3 comprises 15 residues. DNA of the CDR3: TGCGCCAGCAGCCCGGGACTAGCGGGAAGCGATGAGCAGTATTTT. Translating gives CASSPGLAGSDEQYF. The complete variable domain, with remaining parts taken from reference TRBV7-9 and TRBJ2-3, reads DTGVSQNPRHKITKRGQNVTFRCDPISEHNRLYWYRQTLGQGPEFLTYFQNEAQLEKSRLLSDRFSAERPKGSFSTLEIQRTEQGDSAMYLCASSPGLAGSDEQYFGPGTRLTVL.

This clonotype was detected only once. The chain couples TRBV24-1 to TRBJ1-2; tentatively, D is TRBD1 (5 bases). Trimming stripped 3 bases from V and 8 bases from J, with 12 bases between. This CDR3 has 13 residues. Germline V gene sequence: CDR1 KGHDR, CDR2 SFDVKD. CDR3 bases: TGTGCCACCAGTGATCTCCAGGGTAAGGGCTACACCTTC. The encoded protein is CATSDLQGKGYTF.

This clonotype was observed many times. This chain connects TRBV3-1 to TRBJ2-5, with D unclear. CDR3 length: 13 residues. Germline CDR1 LGHDT, CDR2 YNNKEL (reference sequence). The ends were cut back, 0 bases at V and 5 bases at J, with 7 bases in the middle. In DNA form, the CDR3 reads TGTGCCAGCAGCCAAGAAGGTATTGAGACCCAGTACTTC. It is translated as CASSQEGIETQYF.

The V gene is TRBV2, the J gene TRBJ2-7; 7 nucleotides agree with TRBD2. The V and J ends lost 2 bases and 3 bases, in that order; junction bases with no gene match: 7. CDR1 is SNHLY and CDR2 is FYNNEI in the germline V gene. The CDR3 spans 15 residues. The CDR3 DNA is TGTGCCAGCAGTGAATTCGAGACTAGCAGCTACGAGCAGTACTTC. As protein: CASSEFETSSYEQYF.

This clonotype was counted at least ten times. The rearrangement joins TRBV12-3 or TRBV12-4 to TRBJ1-2; 7 positions agree with TRBD1. V lost 4 bases to trimming and J lost 2 bases; unmatched junction nucleotides: 10. The length of the CDR3 is 16 residues. The CDR3 spells CASSSYTTGANYGYTF. The CDR3 region has the DNA TGTGCCAGCAGTTCGTACACTACAGGGGCCAACTATGGCTACACCTTC.

This clonotype was found a few times. The chain uses TRBV10-3 and TRBJ2-7; 8 bases align to TRBD1. Germline CDR1 ENHRY, CDR2 SYGVKD. The CDR3 extends over 13 amino acids. The J segment lost 2 bases and the V segment lost 9 bases, leaving 6 bases of the junction unmatched. This CDR3 reads CAIRGQGPYEQYF. In nucleotides, the CDR3 is TGTGCCATTCGAGGACAGGGCCCCTACGAGCAGTACTTC.

Ten or more counts support this clonotype. This chain links TRBV11-1 with TRBJ2-5; TRBD2 agrees at 7 bases. V trimming: 1 base; J trimming: 4 bases; junction bases outside the gene matches: 6. Germline CDR1 reads SGHAT; CDR2 reads FQDESV (reference sequence). There are 15 residues in the CDR3. The CDR3 bases are TGTGCCAGCAGCTTAGGGGGGATAGCGGGAGAGACCCAGTACTTC. Protein sequence: CASSLGGIAGETQYF.

This clonotype was picked up many times. This sequence joins TRBV7-2 and TRBJ2-3; 7 bases align to TRBD2. V lost 1 base and J lost 1; bases outside the gene matches: 2. Germline V gene data show CDR1 as SGHTA and CDR2 as FQGNSA. The CDR3 totals 15 residues. The CDR3 is CASSLVLAGTDTQYF. The CDR3 coding sequence is TGTGCCAGCAGCTTAGTGCTAGCGGGCACAGATACGCAGTATTTT.

This clonotype appeared once. The genes are TRBV24-1 and TRBJ2-1; D gene uncertain. The CDR3 loop spans 14 amino acids. Trimming shortened V by 3 bases and J by 5 bases, and 10 bases separated the two germline ends. Germline V gives CDR1 KGHDR, CDR2 SFDVKD. CDR3 region: CATSDPRGNNEQFF. The CDR3 DNA follows: TGTGCCACCAGTGATCCCCGCGGCAACAATGAGCAGTTCTTC.

This clonotype was found once. One junction end disagrees with the germline gene, perhaps due to a read error. The V call is TRBV10-3, the J call TRBJ2-3; TRBD1 might be the D (6 bases). The germline V gene encodes CDR1 ENHRY and CDR2 SYGVKD. This CDR3 region has 14 residues. The CDR3: CATSQGIVTDTQYF. The CDR3 nucleotides are TGTGCCACCAGTCAGGGGATTGTCACAGATACGCAGTATTTT.

There are many counts of this clonotype. The V gene is TRBV3-1, the J gene TRBJ1-1; 8 bases match TRBD1. The CDR3 sequence is 16 residues long. Germline V gene lookup returns CDR1 LGHDT and CDR2 YNNKEL (reference sequence). The ends lost 4 bases at V and 0 bases at J; junction bases unmatched: 7. The CDR3 region has the DNA TGTGCCAGCAGCCCCCGGACAGGGCGGATGAACACTGAAGCTTTCTTT. It translates to CASSPRTGRMNTEAFF. The whole variable domain, remainder taken from reference TRBV3-1 and TRBJ1-1, is DTAVSQTPKYLVTQMGNDKSIKCEQNLGHDTMYWYKQDSKKFLKIMFSYNNKELIINETVPNRFSPKSPDKAHLNLHINSLELGDSAVYFCASSPRTGRMNTEAFFGQGTRLTVV.